The present entry profiles one T cell receptor (beta chain) with its context. Antigen specificity is unknown. Germline V CDR1 and CDR2: SGHDN, FVKESK. V gave up 1 base and J gave up 6 bases, with 11 bases separating them. This CDR3 region has 14 residues. These data belong to a study of PD-1 blockade in classical Hodgkin lymphoma. In the study overall: Administration of nivolumab to patients was at 3 mg/kg intravenously every 2 weeks.

In every patient, relapse followed autologous stem cell transplantation, while exposure to brentuximab vedotin differed. Thawed PBMCs were the source of CD4+ T cells, purified by magnetic negative selection. Assay: immunoSEQ multiplex PCR; the TCRdb copy retains only in-frame clones and omits some. The sample contains 25,000 to 35,000 clones, 85% of which appear only once. Study outcomes and limitations: Newly diagnosed patients were reported to exhibit reduced baseline TCR diversity relative to healthy donors. Reasons behind the repertoire differences stay unclear, perhaps disease activity or earlier therapy. Patients with a complete response exhibited baseline diversity comparable to newly diagnosed patients.

The source was CD4+ T cells from blood, collected at baseline. The sequence derives from a human donor with classical Hodgkin lymphoma. The chain has TRBV14 and TRBJ2-3; no clear D. The CDR3 nucleotides read TGTGCCAGCAGCCAAGTGGGTGGTAGCGATACGCAGTATTTT. Protein sequence: CASSQVGGSDTQYF.